Given below is one T cell receptor beta chain in context. Generated by immunoSEQ multiplex PCR, the TCRdb table keeps only in-frame clones and is missing some. The repertoire holds 150,000 to 250,000 clones, with approximately 84% as singletons. This specimen comes from a study of blood T cell repertoires in COVID-19. There are 11 residues in the CDR3. Germline assignment: CDR1 SNHLY and CDR2 FYNNEI. With 2 bases clipped from V and 10 bases from J, the junction kept 1 base outside the gene matches. The sequence derives from a man aged 40-55 years who had recovered from COVID-19. Sequenced material: PBMCs or T cells enriched from blood (not recorded which). V is TRBV2 and J is TRBJ1-1, with 7 bases identical to TRBD1. In DNA form, the CDR3 reads TGTGCCAGCAGTGAAAGGGGGCGAGCTTTCTTT. Protein: CASSERGRAFF.